Detailed here is one T cell receptor (beta chain). Antigen: not known. The data are from a study of cytomegalovirus exposure and HLA in healthy donors. The protocol was immunoSEQ multiplex PCR, while the TCRdb copy is restricted to in-frame clones and leaves out a portion. The sample consists of 130,000 to 150,000 clones, around nine tenths of them appearing once. Study-level results: It was found in a later analysis that first-cohort TCR clusters tended to co-occur in the 90 to 150 validation repertoires. The study recorded over 150 TCR beta chains that were cytomegalovirus-associated.

The approximately 130-subject validation cohort, separate from the approximately 670-subject first cohort, included the donors. With V trimmed by 4 bases and J by 3 bases, 5 bases remained unmatched. CDR1 SGHNT and CDR2 YYREEE come from the germline V gene (reference sequence). CDR3 size: 15 residues. The sample was PBMCs. The chain combines TRBV5-4 with TRBJ2-3, with 10 bases aligning to TRBD2. This clonotype originated in a woman aged 18-35 years in good health and CMV-seropositive. CDR3 sequence: CASSIPGLATDTQYF. The CDR3 DNA is TGTGCCAGCAGCATACCGGGACTAGCGACAGATACGCAGTATTTT.